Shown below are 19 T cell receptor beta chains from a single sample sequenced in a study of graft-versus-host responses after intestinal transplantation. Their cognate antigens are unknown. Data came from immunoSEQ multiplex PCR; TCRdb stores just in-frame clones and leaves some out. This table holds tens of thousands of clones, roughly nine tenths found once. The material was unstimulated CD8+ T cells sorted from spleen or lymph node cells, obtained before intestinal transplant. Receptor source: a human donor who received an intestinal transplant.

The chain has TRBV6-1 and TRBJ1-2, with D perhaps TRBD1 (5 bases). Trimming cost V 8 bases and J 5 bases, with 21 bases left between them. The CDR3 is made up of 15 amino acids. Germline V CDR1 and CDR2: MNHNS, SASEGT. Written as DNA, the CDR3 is TGTGCCAGCGGTGGGGGGGATTTCCCACAGTATGGCTACACCTTC. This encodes CASGGGDFPQYGYTF.

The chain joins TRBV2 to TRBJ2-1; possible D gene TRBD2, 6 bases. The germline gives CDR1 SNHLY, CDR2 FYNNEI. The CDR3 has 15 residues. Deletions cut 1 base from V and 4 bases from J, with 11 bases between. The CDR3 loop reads CASSEELALYNEQFF. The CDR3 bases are TGTGCCAGCAGTGAAGAGCTAGCGCTTTACAATGAGCAGTTCTTC. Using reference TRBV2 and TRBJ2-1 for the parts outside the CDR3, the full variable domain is EPEVTQTPSHQVTQMGQEVILRCVPISNHLYFYWYRQILGQKVEFLVSFYNNEISEKSEIFDDQFSVERPDGSNFTLKIRSTKLEDSAMYFCASSEELALYNEQFFGPGTRLTVL.

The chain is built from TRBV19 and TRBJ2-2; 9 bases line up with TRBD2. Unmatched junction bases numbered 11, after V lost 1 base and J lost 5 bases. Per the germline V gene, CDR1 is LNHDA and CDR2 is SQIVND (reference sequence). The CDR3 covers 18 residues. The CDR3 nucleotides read TGTGCCAGTAGTATAGGTGGACTAGCGACCCAGGGGACCGGGGAGCTGTTTTTT. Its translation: CASSIGGLATQGTGELFF.

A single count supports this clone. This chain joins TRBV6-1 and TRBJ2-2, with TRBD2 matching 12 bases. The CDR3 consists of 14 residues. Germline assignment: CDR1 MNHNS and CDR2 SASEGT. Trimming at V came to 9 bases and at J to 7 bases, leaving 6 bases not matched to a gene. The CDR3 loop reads CASLAGGLFGELFF. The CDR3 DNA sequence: TGTGCCAGTCTAGCGGGGGGGCTTTTCGGGGAGCTGTTTTTT.

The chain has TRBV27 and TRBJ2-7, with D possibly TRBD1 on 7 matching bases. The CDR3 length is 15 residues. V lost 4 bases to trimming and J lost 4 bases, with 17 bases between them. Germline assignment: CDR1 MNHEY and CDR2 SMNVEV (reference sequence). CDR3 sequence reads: CASSWGTGAGYEQYF. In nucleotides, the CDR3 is TGTGCCAGCAGTTGGGGAACAGGGGCGGGGTACGAGCAGTACTTC.

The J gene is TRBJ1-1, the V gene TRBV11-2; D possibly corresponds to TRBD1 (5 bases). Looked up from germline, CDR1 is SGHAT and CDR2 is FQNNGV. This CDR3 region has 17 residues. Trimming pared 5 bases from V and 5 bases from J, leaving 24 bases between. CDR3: CASSLTQNWGGWTEAFF. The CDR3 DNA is TGTGCCAGCAGCCTAACCCAAAATTGGGGGGGATGGACTGAAGCTTTCTTT.

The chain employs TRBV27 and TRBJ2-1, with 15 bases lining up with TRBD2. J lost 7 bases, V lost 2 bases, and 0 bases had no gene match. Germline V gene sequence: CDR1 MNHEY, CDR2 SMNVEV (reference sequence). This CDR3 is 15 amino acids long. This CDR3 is CASSLGLAGGNEQFF. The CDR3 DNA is TGTGCCAGCAGTTTAGGACTAGCGGGGGGGAATGAGCAGTTCTTC.

The chain's CDR3 is CATSTAGGLTNTGELFF. The CDR3 nucleotides read TGTGCCACCAGCACCGCGGGGGGGCTCACGAACACCGGGGAGCTGTTTTTT. The chain couples TRBV15 to TRBJ2-2; 9 bases fit TRBD2. The germline gives CDR1 LNHNV, CDR2 YYDKDF (reference sequence). The length of the CDR3 is 17 residues. Trimming took 4 bases from V and 0 from J; bases not matched to a gene: 6.

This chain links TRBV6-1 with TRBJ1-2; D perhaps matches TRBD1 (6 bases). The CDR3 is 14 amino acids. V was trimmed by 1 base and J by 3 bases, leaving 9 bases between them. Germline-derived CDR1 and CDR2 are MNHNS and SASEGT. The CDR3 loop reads CASSEVGTHYGYTF. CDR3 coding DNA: TGTGCCAGCAGTGAAGTTGGGACACACTATGGCTACACCTTC.

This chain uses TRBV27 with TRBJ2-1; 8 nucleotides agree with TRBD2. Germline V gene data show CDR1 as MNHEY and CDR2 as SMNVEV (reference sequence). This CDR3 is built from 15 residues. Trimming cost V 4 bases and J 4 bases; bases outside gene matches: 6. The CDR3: CASSSGGGVYNEQFF. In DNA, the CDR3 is TGTGCCAGCAGTTCCGGGGGGGGCGTTTACAATGAGCAGTTCTTC.

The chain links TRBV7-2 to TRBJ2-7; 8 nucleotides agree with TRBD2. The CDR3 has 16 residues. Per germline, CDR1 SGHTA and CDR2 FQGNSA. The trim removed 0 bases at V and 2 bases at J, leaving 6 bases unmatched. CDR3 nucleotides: TGTGCCAGCAGCTTAGCGCGGCTAGCGGGCACCTACGAGCAGTACTTC. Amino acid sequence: CASSLARLAGTYEQYF.

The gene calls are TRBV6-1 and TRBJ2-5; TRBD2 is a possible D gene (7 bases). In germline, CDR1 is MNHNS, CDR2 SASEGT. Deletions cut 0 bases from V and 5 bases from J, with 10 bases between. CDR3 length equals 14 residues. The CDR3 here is CASSEAKGGETQYF. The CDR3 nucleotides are TGTGCCAGCAGTGAAGCAAAGGGGGGGGAGACCCAGTACTTC.

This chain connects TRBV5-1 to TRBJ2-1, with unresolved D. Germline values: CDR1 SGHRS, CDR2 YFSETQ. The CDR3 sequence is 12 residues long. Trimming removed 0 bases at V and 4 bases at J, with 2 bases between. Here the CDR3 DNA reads TGCGCCAGCAGCTTGGCTTACAATGAGCAGTTCTTC. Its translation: CASSLAYNEQFF.

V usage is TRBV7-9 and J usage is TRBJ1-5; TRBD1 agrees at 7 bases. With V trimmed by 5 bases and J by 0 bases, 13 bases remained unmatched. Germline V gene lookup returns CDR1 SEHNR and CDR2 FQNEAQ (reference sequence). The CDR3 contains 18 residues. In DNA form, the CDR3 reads TGTGCCAGCAGCCTCAACCCCGGGACAGATTATAGCAATCAGCCCCAGCATTTT. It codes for CASSLNPGTDYSNQPQHF.

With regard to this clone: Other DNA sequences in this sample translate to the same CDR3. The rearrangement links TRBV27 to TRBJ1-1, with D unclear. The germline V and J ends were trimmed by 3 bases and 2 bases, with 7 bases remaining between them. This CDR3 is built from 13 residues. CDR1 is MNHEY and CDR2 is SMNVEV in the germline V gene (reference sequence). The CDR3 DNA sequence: TGTGCCAGCAGTTTGTCCGTTAACACTGAAGCTTTCTTT. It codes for CASSLSVNTEAFF.

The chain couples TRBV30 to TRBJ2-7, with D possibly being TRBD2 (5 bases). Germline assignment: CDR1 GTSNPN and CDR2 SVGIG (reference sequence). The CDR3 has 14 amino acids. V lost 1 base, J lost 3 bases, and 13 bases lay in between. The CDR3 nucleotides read TGTGCCTGGAGTGCGAGAGCCCGGGGCTACGAGCAGTACTTC. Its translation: CAWSARARGYEQYF.

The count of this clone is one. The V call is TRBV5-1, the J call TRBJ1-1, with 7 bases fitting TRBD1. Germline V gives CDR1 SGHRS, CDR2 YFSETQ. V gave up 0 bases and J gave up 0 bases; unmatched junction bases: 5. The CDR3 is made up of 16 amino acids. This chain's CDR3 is CASSLGLGGVNTEAFF. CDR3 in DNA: TGCGCCAGCAGCTTGGGATTAGGGGGCGTGAACACTGAAGCTTTCTTT.

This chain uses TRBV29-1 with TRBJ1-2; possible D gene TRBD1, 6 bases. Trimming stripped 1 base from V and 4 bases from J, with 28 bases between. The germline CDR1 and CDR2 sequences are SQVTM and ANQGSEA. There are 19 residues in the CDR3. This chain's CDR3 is CSVEGLGHVGDRIGYGYTF. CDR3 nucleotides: TGCAGCGTTGAAGGGCTGGGACACGTAGGGGATCGCATCGGCTATGGCTACACCTTC.

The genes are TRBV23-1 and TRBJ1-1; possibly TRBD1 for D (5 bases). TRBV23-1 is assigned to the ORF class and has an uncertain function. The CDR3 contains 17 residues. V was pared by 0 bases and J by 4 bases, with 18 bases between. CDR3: CASSQSSREEICTEAFF. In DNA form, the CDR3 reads TGCGCCAGCAGTCAATCGAGCAGGGAGGAGATCTGCACTGAAGCTTTCTTT.